The rows below give T cell receptor beta chains drawn from one sample of a study of cytomegalovirus exposure and HLA in healthy donors. Repertoires were generated with immunoSEQ multiplex PCR, while TCRdb's copy carries only in-frame clones and drops some. The table shows 150,000 to 160,000 clones, with 70% to 85% occurring only once. Material for sequencing was PBMCs. These receptors all come from a man aged 25 to 40 in good health and CMV-seronegative. CDR3s include the opening cysteine and the closing phenylalanine or tryptophan. The D gene is left open where the match is weak. Some rows have no size entry. The others give once, few or many, or a class for an expanded clone.

D	J	V	size	DNA	CDR3
TRBD1	TRBJ2-3	TRBV6-4	few	TGTGCCAGCAGTGGGGGACAGGGCACAGATACGCAGTATTTT	CASSGGQGTDTQYF
TRBD2	TRBJ2-3	TRBV27	.	TGTGCCAGCACTACTAGCGGGGGTTTAAGGTCCACAGATACGCAGTATTTT	CASTTSGGLRSTDTQYF
.	TRBJ1-2	TRBV5-4	.	TGTGCCAGCAGCCCGCAGGGCCAGGATGGCTACACCTTC	CASSPQGQDGYTF
.	TRBJ2-7	TRBV28	.	TGTGCCAGCAGTTCGACTACATACGAGCAGTACTTC	CASSSTTYEQYF
TRBD1	TRBJ2-3	TRBV13	.	TGTGCCAGCAGCAGTCGAGGGACAGGGAAGGGGGTCACAGATACGCAGTATTTT	CASSSRGTGKGVTDTQYF
.	TRBJ2-1	TRBV5-6	.	TGTGCCAGCACCCACTCTCTCGGGGAGTCCTACAATGAGCAGTTCTTC	CASTHSLGESYNEQFF
.	TRBJ2-7	TRBV5-6	.	TGTGCCAGCAGCTTGGTAGGGGGCGAGCAGTACTTC	CASSLVGGEQYF
TRBD1	TRBJ2-7	TRBV6-1	.	TGTGCCAGCGCACAAACAGGGGGCTTTACGAACGAGCAGTACTTC	CASAQTGGFTNEQYF
.	TRBJ1-3	TRBV6-5	.	TGTGCCAGCAGCCAAGGAGCCGTCTCTGGAAACACCATATATTTT	CASSQGAVSGNTIYF
.	TRBJ1-2	TRBV6-5	.	TGTGCCAGCAGTTTTTATGAGTATCATGGCTACACCTTC	CASSFYEYHGYTF
TRBD2	TRBJ2-3	TRBV28	.	TGTGCCACATGGGCCGTAGCGGGGGCTAGCACAGATACGCAGTATTTT	CATWAVAGASTDTQYF
TRBD1	TRBJ1-5	TRBV19	.	TGTGCCAGTAGCCTCGGACAGGGAGGCAATCAGCCCCAGCATTTT	CASSLGQGGNQPQHF
.	TRBJ2-3	TRBV27	.	TGTGCCAGCAGTTTAACGGGGGATGGGCCAGATACGCAGTATTTT	CASSLTGDGPDTQYF
.	TRBJ1-2	TRBV4-2	.	TGTGCCAGCAGCGCTCGACTTTCCCAACATTATGGCTACACCTTC	CASSARLSQHYGYTF
TRBD1	TRBJ2-7	TRBV7-9	.	TGTGCCAGCAGCCCTAGGGACAGGGCCTACGAGCAGTACTTC	CASSPRDRAYEQYF